Included here is one T cell receptor beta chain sequence, with context. Measured with immunoSEQ multiplex PCR; TCRdb has only the in-frame clones, and not every one. The profile shows about 210,000 clones, about 91% of them singletons. The data belong to a study of blood T cell repertoires in COVID-19. Across the whole study: The United States, Italy and Spain were the sources of the acute and convalescent COVID-19 samples. From T cells, B-cell-depleted T cells, or PBMCs came the material, which was cDNA or gDNA.

The CDR3 loop spans 16 amino acids. V lost 4 bases to trimming and J lost 1 base, with 17 bases between them. Germline CDR1 is SGHRS and CDR2 is YFSETQ. Sequencing was performed on peripheral blood. The chain combines TRBV5-1 with TRBJ1-1, with D possibly matching TRBD1 (5 bases). The TCR was taken from a man under 40 with acute or convalescent COVID-19. CDR3 amino acids: CASSLSTLTANTEAFF. DNA of the CDR3: TGCGCCAGCAGCCTTTCTACCCTGACAGCGAACACTGAAGCTTTCTTT.